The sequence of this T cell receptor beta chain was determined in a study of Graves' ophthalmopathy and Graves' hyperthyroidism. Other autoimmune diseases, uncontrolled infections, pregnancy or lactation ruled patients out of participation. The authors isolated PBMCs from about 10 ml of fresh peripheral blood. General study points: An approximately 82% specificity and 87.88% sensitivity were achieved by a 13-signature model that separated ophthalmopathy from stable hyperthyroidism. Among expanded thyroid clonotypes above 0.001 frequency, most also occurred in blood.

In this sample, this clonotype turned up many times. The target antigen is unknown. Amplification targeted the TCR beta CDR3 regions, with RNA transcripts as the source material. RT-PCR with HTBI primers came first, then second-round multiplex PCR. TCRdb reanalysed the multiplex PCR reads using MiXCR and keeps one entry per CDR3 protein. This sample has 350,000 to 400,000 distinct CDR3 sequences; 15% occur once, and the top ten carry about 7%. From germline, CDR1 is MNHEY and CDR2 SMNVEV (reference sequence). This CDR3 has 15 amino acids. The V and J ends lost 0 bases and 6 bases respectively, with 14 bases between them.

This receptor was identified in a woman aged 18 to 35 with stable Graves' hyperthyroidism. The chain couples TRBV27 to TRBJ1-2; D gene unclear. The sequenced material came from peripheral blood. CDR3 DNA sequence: TGTGCCAGCAGTTTATCTAAAGGGAGGGAACATGGCTACACCTTC. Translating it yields CASSLSKGREHGYTF.